The T cell receptor beta chain described here comes from a study of OX40 agonist ivuxolimab in advanced cancers. Across the study: Therapy given before enrollment (anti-PD-1, anti-PD-L1 or anti-CTLA-4) was allowed, and roughly 42% had some. Partial response was recorded in three patients: one hepatocellular carcinoma and two cutaneous melanoma cases.

Per the germline V gene, CDR1 is SGHVS and CDR2 is FQNEAQ. The CDR3 covers 13 residues. The V end was cut by 3 bases, the J end by 7 bases, with 13 bases between. Patients with a history of autoimmune disease or on systemic immunosuppression were excluded. About this clone itself: Its antigen is unidentified.

Overall study findings and caveats: Both CD4+ and CD8+ T cell populations in blood had undergone clonal expansion by week 6 at 0.1 to 3.0 mg/kg.

Sequencing was performed with immunoSEQ multiplex PCR; in TCRdb, only in-frame clones are kept and a portion is missing. The sample lists tens of thousands of clones, 88% seen once, with roughly 4.5% in the top ten. The sample here was CD4+ or CD8+ T cells sorted from blood, taken in a trial of the OX40 agonist ivuxolimab. The sequence derives from an adult with an advanced solid tumor such as melanoma, head and neck, liver or kidney cancer. V is TRBV7-8 and J is TRBJ2-7; no definite D call. CDR3 region: CASSFREEGEQYF. The DNA for the CDR3 is TGTGCCAGCAGCTTTCGAGAGGAAGGGGAGCAGTACTTC.